This T cell receptor beta chain was found in a study of T cells in Graves' hyperthyroidism and ophthalmopathy. The source material, RNA transcripts, was used to amplify TCR beta CDR3 regions. TCR CDR3 regions were first amplified by RT-PCR with HTBI primers. In TCRdb, the multiplex PCR reads were re-called with MiXCR into one record per CDR3 protein. The sample carries roughly 300,000 distinct CDR3 sequences, under 30% recorded once. This clonotype was observed at least ten times. The germline gives CDR1 LGHDT, CDR2 YNNKEL (reference sequence). The CDR3 totals 12 residues. With 0 bases removed from V and 8 bases from J, the gap between germline ends came to 7 bases.

The sequenced sample was blood. This sequence joins TRBV3-1 and TRBJ1-1; D remains unclear. This sequence originates from a man between 40 and 49 years old with Graves' hyperthyroidism that later progressed to Graves' ophthalmopathy. CDR3 bases: TGTGCCAGCAGCCAAGACGTCAGAGAAGCTTTCTTT. This encodes CASSQDVREAFF. Looking up the rest from reference TRBV3-1 and TRBJ1-1 gives the full variable domain: DTAVSQTPKYLVTQMGNDKSIKCEQNLGHDTMYWYKQDSKKFLKIMFSYNNKELIINETVPNRFSPKSPDKAHLNLHINSLELGDSAVYFCASSQDVREAFFGQGTRLTVV.